The present T cell receptor (beta chain) was sequenced within a study of regulatory T cells in long-lasting Graves disease. Whole-study results and caveats: It was possible that the small sample size reduced accuracy. Persistent disease exhibited a predilection for TRBV28, TRBJ1-2 and TRBJ2-5.

This clonotype was seen ten or more times. Its antigen is not known. Sequencing libraries for TCR beta were prepared with iRepertoire HTBI primers and Arm-PCR of CDR3 regions. One entry per CDR3 protein, called by TCRdb with MiXCR from the multiplex PCR reads. Here the sample spans a few hundred thousand distinct CDR3 sequences, 20% to 25% being singletons. Trimming took 0 bases from V and 2 from J; bases not matched to a gene: 7. The germline gives CDR1 DFQATT, CDR2 SNEGSKA (reference sequence). The CDR3 spans 15 residues. As for time point: persistent/refractory GD, antithyroid drugs over 5 years with positive TRAb. After RNA was extracted from PBMCs, the TCR library was made from it. It was by American Thyroid Association guidelines that Graves' disease was diagnosed.

The origin of this receptor is a female donor with Graves disease. Sequenced here: peripheral blood mononuclear cells (PBMCs), sampled when the disease was refractory, from a patient treated with antithyroid drugs. The V gene is TRBV20-1, the J gene TRBJ2-7, with TRBD1 matching 7 bases. For the CDR3, the DNA is TGCAGTGCTAGAGAAATAGGACAGGCTGCCTACGAGCAGTACTTC. Protein: CSAREIGQAAYEQYF.